The 24 T cell receptor beta chains listed next were all sequenced from one sample in a study of blood T cells in healthy people across ages. With a J-beta primer mix and a sample-barcoded 5' primer, a second PCR ran about 6 to 11 cycles. In TCRdb, the 5' RACE reads were re-called with MiXCR into one record per CDR3 protein. This sample has about 1,800,000 distinct CDR3 sequences, with 25% to 30% found just once. What was sequenced was blood. These receptors originate from a woman aged 30 to 39 in good health.

This clonotype was picked up many times. The rearrangement joins TRBV29-1 to TRBJ2-4, with 7 positions matching TRBD1. This CDR3 region has 13 residues. With V trimmed by 8 bases and J by 3 bases, 7 bases remained unmatched. CDR1 is SQVTM, CDR2 ANQGSEA, per germline. In DNA form, the CDR3 reads TGCAGCTCCACAGGGGTGGGCAAAAACATTCAGTACTTC. Residues: CSSTGVGKNIQYF. Looking up the rest from reference TRBV29-1 and TRBJ2-4 gives the full variable domain: SAVISQKPSRDICQRGTSLTIQCQVDSQVTMMFWYRQQPGQSLTLIATANQGSEATYESGFVIDKFPISRPNLTFSTLTVSNMSPEDSSIYLCSSTGVGKNIQYFGAGTRLSVL.

In this sample, this clonotype turned up a few times. The V call is TRBV18, the J call TRBJ1-2, with 7 positions matching TRBD1. The CDR3 length is 15 residues. Unmatched junction bases numbered 8, after V lost 3 bases and J lost 4 bases. Germline V CDR1 and CDR2: KGHSH, LQKENI. The CDR3 DNA sequence: TGTGCCAGCTCACCGCAAACTACAGGGGCCTATGGCTACACCTTC. This sequence encodes CASSPQTTGAYGYTF.

This clonotype was picked up a small number of times. This may come from a read error, since a much larger clone is one base off. V gene TRBV29-1 combines with J gene TRBJ2-6, with D perhaps given as TRBD1 or TRBD2 (5 bases each). The CDR3 is made up of 16 amino acids. Germline values: CDR1 SQVTM, CDR2 ANQGSEA. The V and J ends lost 7 bases and 4 bases respectively, with 20 bases between them. In nucleotides, the CDR3 is TGCAGCGAGGGGAGACAGTCCTCGGCCGGGGCCAACGTCCTGACTTTC. It codes for CSEGRQSSAGANVLTF.

The V gene is TRBV18, the J gene TRBJ1-4, with D possibly matching TRBD1 (5 bases). The V and J ends lost 3 bases and 0 bases respectively, with 8 bases between them. This CDR3 has 15 residues. CDR1 and CDR2 from the germline V gene are KGHSH and LQKENI. In DNA, the CDR3 is TGTGCCAGCTCACCGGGACGGACAACTAATGAAAAACTGTTTTTT. Its translation is CASSPGRTTNEKLFF.

With respect to this clonotype: A single base separates this from a much larger clone, so it may be a read error. In DNA, the CDR3 is TGCGCCAGCAGTGACAGTCCCGGACAAGAGACCCAGTTCTTC. Translation: CASSDSPGQETQFF. The chain recombines TRBV10-1 with TRBJ2-5, with TRBD1 as a possible D gene (5 bases). The DNA end is a closer match to TRBJ2-1, so the J assignment may be wrong. The CDR3 loop spans 14 amino acids. Germline CDR1 is WNHNN and CDR2 is SYGVQD (reference sequence).

The V gene is TRBV6-2 or TRBV6-3, the J gene TRBJ2-1, with TRBD2 matching over 8 bases. Germline lookup yields CDR1 MNHEY and CDR2 SVGEGT. The CDR3 consists of 15 residues. V lost 10 bases to trimming and J lost 3 bases; unmatched junction nucleotides: 11. The CDR3 sequence: CATLLDSGGYNEQFF. The CDR3 coding sequence is TGTGCCACCTTACTTGACAGCGGGGGCTACAATGAGCAGTTCTTC.

This clonotype was counted between two and nine times. This rearrangement joins TRBV5-1 to TRBJ2-7, with 9 bases that match TRBD1. Germline V gene lookup returns CDR1 SGHRS and CDR2 YFSETQ. Germline trimming cut 4 bases from V and 2 bases from J; bases unmatched to any gene: 7. The CDR3 has 15 residues. CDR3 loop: CASSAGTGSTYEQYF. The CDR3 DNA sequence: TGCGCCAGCAGCGCGGGGACAGGGAGTACCTACGAGCAGTACTTC.

This clonotype was observed a handful of times. The rearrangement links TRBV4-1 to TRBJ2-3, with 7 bases lining up with TRBD2. Germline CDR1 and CDR2: MGHRA and YSYEKL. This CDR3 is built from 16 residues. With 0 bases clipped from V and 4 bases from J, the junction kept 7 bases outside the gene matches. The CDR3 coding sequence is TGCGCCAGCAGCCAAGAGGGAACTAGCGACCCAGATACGCAGTATTTT. This gives the protein CASSQEGTSDPDTQYF.

This clonotype has more than one count but fewer than ten. The chain combines TRBV4-3 with TRBJ1-2; a weak D match, TRBD1 (6 bases). Trimming cost V 0 bases and J 2 bases, with 22 bases left between them. Germline V gives CDR1 LGHNA, CDR2 YSLEER. This CDR3 spans 19 amino acids. CDR3 sequence reads: CASSQDAGTYRTRNYGYTF. The CDR3 DNA sequence: TGCGCCAGCAGCCAAGACGCCGGGACATATAGAACCCGGAACTATGGCTACACCTTC.

This clonotype has ten or more counts. The chain uses TRBV7-9 and TRBJ2-4; 7 nucleotides line up with TRBD2. The CDR3 loop spans 12 amino acids. V was clipped by 1 base and J by 12 bases; unmatched bases: 3. Germline V gene lookup returns CDR1 SEHNR and CDR2 FQNEAQ (reference sequence). The CDR3 sequence: CASSLGGGGQYF. The CDR3 DNA is TGTGCCAGCAGCTTAGGCGGGGGAGGTCAGTACTTC.

This clonotype occurred a few times. The V and J genes are TRBV2 and TRBJ2-5; TRBD2 is a possible D gene (5 bases). CDR1 and CDR2 from the germline V gene are SNHLY and FYNNEI. The CDR3 length is 12 residues. V was trimmed by 8 bases and J by 6 bases, leaving 13 bases between them. The CDR3: CASGGPSKTQYF. In nucleotides, the CDR3 is TGTGCCAGCGGCGGGCCTTCCAAGACCCAGTACTTC.

This clonotype was seen repeatedly, ten times or more. The chain recombines TRBV5-1 with TRBJ2-7; D gene unclear. Trimming left V 5 bases short and J 2 bases short, with 11 bases between. CDR1 is SGHRS and CDR2 is YFSETQ in the germline V gene. The CDR3 length is 13 residues. The CDR3 sequence is CASSEKNTYEQYF. The CDR3 region has the DNA TGCGCCAGCAGTGAGAAGAATACCTACGAGCAGTACTTC.

This chain joins TRBV7-2 and TRBJ2-2; a possible D gene is TRBD2 (5 bases). The CDR3 spans 14 residues. With 1 base removed from V and 7 bases from J, the gap between germline ends came to 10 bases. From germline, CDR1 is SGHTA and CDR2 FQGNSA. The CDR3 DNA is TGTACCAGCAGCTTAGGACCTAGCAGCGGGGAGCTGTTTTTT. It codes for CTSSLGPSSGELFF.

This chain connects TRBV10-3 to TRBJ2-7; D is perhaps TRBD2 (6 bases). The CDR3 totals 15 residues. Between the trimmed V and J ends, which lost 8 bases and 0 bases, there was a span of 17 bases. Germline lookup yields CDR1 ENHRY and CDR2 SYGVKD. This chain's CDR3 is CAIGSSGDSSYEQYF. CDR3 sequence (DNA): TGTGCCATCGGAAGCTCGGGAGATAGCTCCTACGAGCAGTACTTC.

This clonotype has ten or more counts. The chain combines TRBV12-3 or TRBV12-4 with TRBJ2-6; either TRBD1 or TRBD2 may supply D (6 bases each). V lost 6 bases and J 6 bases, leaving 12 bases between the germline ends. This CDR3 is 14 amino acids long. DNA for the CDR3: TGTGCCAGCAGCGCGGGACACTTGGCCAACGTCCTGACTTTC. Amino acids: CASSAGHLANVLTF.

The chain uses TRBV9 and TRBJ2-1; 9 bases are a match to TRBD1. Germline V gene sequence: CDR1 SGDLS, CDR2 YYNGEE. V gave up 3 bases and J gave up 8 bases; unmatched junction bases: 3. CDR3 length equals 13 residues. In nucleotides, the CDR3 is TGTGCCAGCAGCGCCTGGACAGGGGATGAGCAGTTCTTC. Amino acids: CASSAWTGDEQFF.

The chain carries TRBV12-3 or TRBV12-4 and TRBJ2-3, with D tentatively TRBD1 or TRBD2 (5 bases each). The V end was cut by 7 bases, the J end by 2 bases, with 13 bases between. CDR3 length: 14 amino acids. CDR3 residues: CASTSEGTTDTQYF. The CDR3 bases are TGTGCCAGCACCTCGGAAGGGACCACAGATACGCAGTATTTT.

A few counts support this clonotype. J is TRBJ2-7 and V is TRBV29-1; 8 bases fit TRBD1. The junction had 18 bases not matched to a gene; V was cut back by 5 bases and J by 6 bases. Germline V lookup: CDR1 SQVTM, CDR2 ANQGSEA. CDR3 size: 16 residues. In DNA, the CDR3 is TGCAGCGTTAAATACTATATGGGACAGGAGGGGAGCGAGCAGTACTTC. It specifies CSVKYYMGQEGSEQYF.

Comments on this clonotype: As the CDR3 is not closed by the conserved phenylalanine or tryptophan, this likely results from a read error. The DNA is omitted, as the CDR3 cannot be located on it reliably, and the CDR3 follows TCRdb's listing. The chain links TRBV20-1 to TRBJ1-2; the D call in the table, TRBD1, was not verified against the DNA. The CDR3 is 15 residues long, counting both termini. The germline gives CDR1 DFQATT, CDR2 SNEGSKA (reference sequence). The CDR3 protein is CSAQGLGQIIYGYTC.

The V call is TRBV6-1, the J call TRBJ2-5; D gene uncertain. V lost 0 bases and J lost 6, with 2 bases in between. This CDR3 comprises 11 residues. Germline V gives CDR1 MNHNS, CDR2 SASEGT. The CDR3 region is CASSEAQTQYF. CDR3 nucleotides: TGTGCCAGCAGTGAAGCCCAGACCCAGTACTTC.

On this clonotype: This could be a read error, since a much larger clone is one nucleotide away. V gene TRBV24-1 combines with J gene TRBJ2-1; either TRBD1 or TRBD2 may supply D (5 bases each). The ends were cut back, 9 bases at V and 6 bases at J, with 14 bases in the middle. Germline-derived CDR1 and CDR2 are KGHDR and SFDVKD. This CDR3 spans 13 amino acids. The CDR3 spells CATCGGSINEQFF. The CDR3 coding sequence is TGTGCCACCTGTGGGGGTTCGATCAATGAGCAGTTCTTC.

V is TRBV4-1 and J is TRBJ1-1; 7 bases agree with TRBD1. Germline values: CDR1 MGHRA, CDR2 YSYEKL. This CDR3 contains 16 residues. The V and J ends lost 3 bases and 0 bases, in that order; junction bases with no gene match: 7. This CDR3 is CASSHPTGNLNTEAFF. CDR3 in DNA: TGCGCCAGCAGCCACCCGACAGGGAACCTGAACACTGAAGCTTTCTTT.

The chain carries TRBV6-6 and TRBJ1-2; the D gene is possibly TRBD1 (5 bases). The CDR3 has 14 residues. The germline V gene encodes CDR1 MNHNY and CDR2 SVGAGI (reference sequence). V was pared by 5 bases and J by 6 bases, with 16 bases between. CDR3 coding DNA: TGTGCCAGCAGTCCCGTGTGGGGCTCGGATGGCTACACCTTC. This codes for CASSPVWGSDGYTF.

With regard to this clonotype: At one of its ends the junction is not consistent with the germline gene, which may arise from a read error. V gene TRBV7-9 combines with J gene TRBJ1-1; TRBD1 might be the D (6 bases). The CDR3 is 14 residues long. Germline V gene lookup returns CDR1 SEHNR and CDR2 FQNEAQ (reference sequence). The CDR3 is CAGSFKGVNTEAFF. The CDR3 nucleotides read TGTGCCGGCAGCTTTAAGGGGGTGAACACTGAAGCTTTCTTT. The entire variable domain, with the rest obtained from reference TRBV7-9 and TRBJ1-1, is as follows: DTGVSQNPRHKITKRGQNVTFRCDPISEHNRLYWYRQTLGQGPEFLTYFQNEAQLEKSRLLSDRFSAERPKGSFSTLEIQRTEQGDSAMYLCAGSFKGVNTEAFFGQGTRLTVV.